The clone carrying this T cell receptor beta chain showed up just once. This specimen comes from a study of T cells after yellow fever vaccination. Germline assignment: CDR1 MGHRA and CDR2 YSYEKL. The V segment lost 4 bases and the J segment 6 bases; nucleotides outside the gene matches: 8. The CDR3 totals 15 residues. TCRdb redid the calling of the 5' RACE reads with MiXCR, one entry per CDR3 protein. Of about 580,000 distinct CDR3 sequences listed, about a sixth are singletons. Sequenced here: PBMCs, sampled 5 days after the first yellow fever vaccination. The origin of this receptor is a man aged 18-30 years who received the YFV17D yellow fever vaccine. The rearrangement uses TRBV4-1 and TRBJ2-7, with 11 bases aligning to TRBD1. Here the CDR3 reads CASSPTGTGGFEQYF. The DNA of the CDR3 is TGCGCCAGCAGCCCAACCGGGACAGGGGGGTTCGAGCAGTACTTC.